What follows is one T cell receptor (beta chain) and its context. Antigen specificity is unknown. These data originate in a study of cytomegalovirus exposure and HLA in healthy donors. Study-level findings and limits: An analysis was carried out at a later point. It showed that HLA-associated TCR beta chains were more clonally expanded than equally common non-associated chains.

PCR employed 60 Vbeta and 13 Jbeta primers. As originally analysed: A later analysis counted about 80 million unique TCR beta chains, around 10 million shared. Assay used: immunoSEQ multiplex PCR; TCRdb lists only in-frame clones, some missing. The V and J calls and clone size were taken over from that table, and D and trimming were inferred from the DNA. The sample has about 130,000 clones; about four fifths are singletons. V was cut by 1 base and J by 1 base, with 10 bases left in between. This CDR3 contains 15 residues. CDR1 and CDR2 from the germline V gene are SGHAT and FQNNGV. The origin of this receptor is a middle-aged woman in good health and CMV-seropositive. The J gene is TRBJ1-2, the V gene TRBV11-2, with a possible D match to TRBD1 (6 bases). Sample: PBMCs. This CDR3 is CASSLGTEINYGYTF. For the CDR3, the DNA is TGTGCCAGCAGCTTAGGGACAGAAATTAACTATGGCTACACCTTC.